The next 25 T cell receptor beta chains were all read from a single sample in a study of control samples from healthy donors and cancer patients. Data came from immunoSEQ multiplex PCR; TCRdb stores just in-frame clones and leaves some out. Of some 200,000 clones in the sample, approximately 92% were seen once. Source material: blood. The receptor source for this set is a man aged 18 to 30 in good health.

This clone came up once. The genes are TRBV27 and TRBJ1-2, with D tentatively TRBD1 (6 bases). V was clipped by 8 bases and J by 4 bases, with 20 bases between them. Per germline, CDR1 MNHEY and CDR2 SMNVEV (reference sequence). The CDR3 is made up of 15 amino acids. CDR3 sequence reads: CASRYKAGVGYGYTF. In DNA, the CDR3 is TGTGCCAGCCGTTATAAGGCAGGGGTGGGCTATGGCTACACCTTC.

The gene calls are TRBV29-1 and TRBJ1-2; weak D call: TRBD1 (5 bases). CDR3 length: 14 residues. Germline CDR1 reads SQVTM; CDR2 reads ANQGSEA. Trimming cost V 5 bases and J 4 bases, with 17 bases left between them. The CDR3 nucleotides read TGCAGCGTTCAGGGTTTGGGGCTTGCCTATGGCTACACCTTC. The encoded protein is CSVQGLGLAYGYTF.

The chain couples TRBV28 to TRBJ2-2, with D tentatively TRBD1 (6 bases). CDR3 length: 15 residues. Germline V gene data show CDR1 as MDHEN and CDR2 as SYDVKM. Trimming left V 2 bases short and J 7 bases short, with 14 bases between. The CDR3 spells CASSLNRADGGELFF. The CDR3 bases are TGTGCCAGCAGTTTAAACAGGGCCGACGGCGGGGAGCTGTTTTTT.

The rearrangement joins TRBV7-9 to TRBJ2-1; no firm D call. Trimming removed 5 bases at V and 5 bases at J, with 10 bases between. This CDR3 contains 13 residues. Germline V gene lookup returns CDR1 SEHNR and CDR2 FQNEAQ (reference sequence). The CDR3 spells CASSLEPHNEQFF. CDR3 DNA: TGTGCCAGCAGCCTCGAACCCCACAATGAGCAGTTCTTC.

This clone appeared once. The rearrangement uses TRBV14 and TRBJ1-2, with a possible D match to TRBD1 (5 bases). Trimming stripped 1 base from V and 1 base from J, with 19 bases between. The CDR3 has 18 amino acids. Germline V gene data show CDR1 as SGHDN and CDR2 as FVKESK. This CDR3 reads CASSQGTYWGRSNYGYTF. The DNA for the CDR3 is TGTGCCAGCAGCCAAGGGACGTATTGGGGCAGGAGTAACTATGGCTACACCTTC.

V and J are TRBV5-1 and TRBJ1-1; a possible D gene is TRBD1 (5 bases). Looked up from germline, CDR1 is SGHRS and CDR2 is YFSETQ. The CDR3 length is 14 residues. V lost 1 base to trimming and J lost 1 base, with 8 bases between them. CDR3 nucleotide sequence: TGCGCCAGCAGCTTGTTAGGACAGAACACTGAAGCTTTCTTT. Its translation: CASSLLGQNTEAFF. Complete variable domain (other parts from reference TRBV5-1 and TRBJ1-1): KAGVTQTPRYLIKTRGQQVTLSCSPISGHRSVSWYQQTPGQGLQFLFEYFSETQRNKGNFPGRFSGRQFSNSRSEMNVSTLELGDSALYLCASSLLGQNTEAFFGQGTRLTVV.

The chain has TRBV7-8 and TRBJ2-7; D is ambiguous. The CDR3 length is 13 residues. The V gene's germline CDR1 is SGHVS and CDR2 FQNEAQ. V lost 5 bases and J 3 bases, leaving 11 bases between the germline ends. CDR3 amino acids: CASSPRVLYEQYF. As DNA, the CDR3 is TGTGCCAGCAGCCCCCGGGTCCTCTACGAGCAGTACTTC. Looking up the rest from reference TRBV7-8 and TRBJ2-7 gives the full variable domain: GAGVSQSPRYKVAKRGQDVALRCDPISGHVSLFWYQQALGQGPEFLTYFQNEAQLDKSGLPSDRFFAERPEGSVSTLKIQRTQQEDSAVYLCASSPRVLYEQYFGPGTRLTVT.

This rearrangement joins TRBV6-5 to TRBJ2-5; TRBD2 aligns across 10 bases. Germline V gene lookup returns CDR1 MNHEY and CDR2 SVGAGI. J gave up 5 bases and V 6 bases, and 6 bases lay outside the gene matches. This CDR3 is 14 amino acids long. This CDR3 reads CASSLLAGRETQYF. Written as DNA, the CDR3 is TGTGCCAGCAGCCTACTAGCGGGGCGGGAGACCCAGTACTTC.

This chain's CDR3 is CASSLDGGFYGYTF. The CDR3 coding sequence is TGTGCCAGCAGCTTAGATGGGGGGTTTTATGGCTACACCTTC. This chain connects TRBV7-8 to TRBJ1-2, with D tentatively TRBD1 (5 bases). Trimming stripped 1 base from V and 5 bases from J, with 11 bases between. The CDR3 totals 14 residues. Germline CDR1 is SGHVS and CDR2 is FQNEAQ.

The genes are TRBV18 and TRBJ2-2, with TRBD1 identical over 7 bases. The ends lost 8 bases at V and 3 bases at J; junction bases unmatched: 9. Germline V CDR1 and CDR2: KGHSH, LQKENI. The length of the CDR3 is 15 residues. The CDR3 loop reads CASRETGPHTGELFF. Written as DNA, the CDR3 is TGTGCCAGCCGTGAGACAGGGCCTCACACCGGGGAGCTGTTTTTT. Using reference TRBV18 and TRBJ2-2 for the parts outside the CDR3, the full variable domain is NAGVMQNPRHLVRRRGQEARLRCSPMKGHSHVYWYRQLPEEGLKFMVYLQKENIIDESGMPKERFSAEFPKEGPSILRIQQVVRGDSAAYFCASRETGPHTGELFFGEGSRLTVL.

The J gene is TRBJ2-7, the V gene TRBV19; 7 bases agree with TRBD1. Trimming at V came to 0 bases and at J to 3 bases, leaving 2 bases not matched to a gene. The CDR3 runs to 14 residues. Germline CDR1 LNHDA, CDR2 SQIVND (reference sequence). The CDR3 DNA reads TGTGCCAGTAGTATAGAAGGGGGCGGCTACGAGCAGTACTTC. It yields the protein CASSIEGGGYEQYF.

V and J are TRBV5-6 and TRBJ2-1, with TRBD2 matching 11 bases. Germline CDR1 SGHDT, CDR2 YYEEEE. CDR3 length: 15 residues. The J segment lost 2 bases and the V segment lost 4 bases, leaving 2 bases of the junction unmatched. The CDR3 region is CASSVGLAAYNEQFF. The CDR3 region has the DNA TGTGCCAGCAGCGTGGGACTAGCGGCCTACAATGAGCAGTTCTTC.

The chain uses TRBV10-3 and TRBJ2-2; D might be TRBD2 (5 bases). This CDR3 is 14 amino acids long. Trimming removed 3 bases from V and 6 bases from J, with 11 bases in between. CDR1 and CDR2 (germline): ENHRY, SYGVKD. CDR3 sequence: CAISDPREAGELFF. CDR3 nucleotides: TGTGCCATCAGTGACCCACGGGAAGCCGGGGAGCTGTTTTTT.

This sequence joins TRBV7-2 and TRBJ1-1, with TRBD1 matching 9 bases. Per germline, CDR1 SGHTA and CDR2 FQGNSA. CDR3 size: 16 residues. The V segment lost 5 bases and the J segment 10 bases; nucleotides outside the gene matches: 17. CDR3 loop: CASSSPGTGWGSGAFF. CDR3 DNA: TGTGCCAGCAGCAGTCCCGGGACAGGGTGGGGGTCCGGAGCTTTCTTT.

The genes are TRBV5-1 and TRBJ1-5, with D maybe TRBD1 (5 bases). Trimming took 0 bases from V and 6 from J, leaving 13 bases between them. The germline gives CDR1 SGHRS, CDR2 YFSETQ. The CDR3 is 15 amino acids. The CDR3 region is CASSLDQGPTQPQHF. The CDR3 DNA reads TGCGCCAGCAGCTTGGACCAGGGTCCGACTCAGCCCCAGCATTTT.

This rearrangement joins TRBV30 to TRBJ1-5; 9 bases are a match to TRBD1. The germline V gene encodes CDR1 GTSNPN and CDR2 SVGIG (reference sequence). After removal of 3 bases from V and 7 bases from J, the junction contained 4 bases not matched to a gene. This CDR3 is 13 amino acids long. The CDR3 nucleotides are TGTGCCTGGAGCGGACAGGGGTGGCAGCCCCAGCATTTT. This encodes CAWSGQGWQPQHF.

V and J are TRBV5-6 and TRBJ1-5; D is unclear. V was pared by 2 bases and J by 4 bases, with 4 bases between. Germline V CDR1 and CDR2: SGHDT, YYEEEE. This CDR3 comprises 12 residues. In DNA, the CDR3 is TGTGCCAGCAGCTTTGGGAATCAGCCCCAGCATTTT. This encodes CASSFGNQPQHF.

This chain links TRBV5-4 with TRBJ1-2; unclear D gene. This CDR3 is 15 amino acids long. The V and J ends lost 0 bases and 2 bases respectively, with 11 bases between them. The germline gives CDR1 SGHNT, CDR2 YYREEE (reference sequence). The CDR3 DNA follows: TGTGCCAGCAGCTTGGGGGGAGGCGGGAACTATGGCTACACCTTC. Translation: CASSLGGGGNYGYTF. The full variable domain, with the rest looked up from reference TRBV5-4 and TRBJ1-2, is ETGVTQSPTHLIKTRGQQVTLRCSSQSGHNTVSWYQQALGQGPQFIFQYYREEENGRGNFPPRFSGLQFPNYSSELNVNALELDDSALYLCASSLGGGGNYGYTFGSGTRLTVV.

The rearrangement joins TRBV4-1 to TRBJ2-1; possibly TRBD1 for D (6 bases). Between the trimmed V and J ends, which lost 4 bases and 4 bases, there was a span of 8 bases. In germline, CDR1 is MGHRA, CDR2 YSYEKL. This CDR3 contains 13 residues. CDR3: CASSPGQYNEQFF. The DNA of the CDR3 is TGCGCCAGCAGCCCAGGACAGTACAATGAGCAGTTCTTC.

A single count supports this clone. This rearrangement joins TRBV10-2 to TRBJ1-3, with D perhaps matching TRBD1 (5 bases). Looked up from germline, CDR1 is WSHSY and CDR2 is SAAADI. The CDR3 length is 16 residues. Trimming cost V 0 bases and J 4 bases, with 13 bases left between them. The CDR3 region is CASSESSRARGNTIYF. DNA for the CDR3: TGCGCCAGCAGTGAGTCATCCAGGGCACGCGGAAACACCATATATTTT.

The rearrangement uses TRBV19 and TRBJ2-7; a possible D gene is TRBD1 (6 bases). The germline gives CDR1 LNHDA, CDR2 SQIVND (reference sequence). Trimming shortened V by 5 bases and J by 2 bases, and 19 bases separated the two germline ends. The CDR3 has 16 residues. The CDR3 spells CASSLRTGTPTYEQYF. CDR3 nucleotides: TGTGCCAGTAGTCTCCGGACCGGGACACCAACCTACGAGCAGTACTTC. Using reference TRBV19 and TRBJ2-7 for the parts outside the CDR3, the full variable domain is DGGITQSPKYLFRKEGQNVTLSCEQNLNHDAMYWYRQDPGQGLRLIYYSQIVNDFQKGDIAEGYSVSREKKESFPLTVTSAQKNPTAFYLCASSLRTGTPTYEQYFGPGTRLTVT.

The chain is built from TRBV30 and TRBJ1-1, with D tentatively TRBD1 (5 bases). CDR3 length: 15 amino acids. V gave up 2 bases and J gave up 3 bases, with 16 bases separating them. Germline V CDR1 and CDR2: GTSNPN, SVGIG (reference sequence). The CDR3 sequence is CAWSMARGADTEAFF. The CDR3, as DNA: TGTGCCTGGAGTATGGCGCGAGGGGCAGACACTGAAGCTTTCTTT.

The chain uses TRBV2 and TRBJ1-3; possible D gene TRBD1, 5 bases. V dropped 4 bases and J dropped 0 bases, with 10 bases sitting between them. CDR3 length: 15 residues. Germline V gene data show CDR1 as SNHLY and CDR2 as FYNNEI. The CDR3 region is CASSGGIFSGNTIYF. In nucleotides, the CDR3 is TGTGCCAGCAGTGGGGGGATATTCTCTGGAAACACCATATATTTT.

The chain combines TRBV5-4 with TRBJ2-2; 9 nucleotides line up with TRBD1. The germline V gene has CDR1 SGHNT and CDR2 YYREEE (reference sequence). Trimming cost V 2 bases and J 4 bases; bases outside gene matches: 3. This CDR3 contains 15 residues. The CDR3 DNA follows: TGTGCCAGCAGCTTCGGACAGGGGATCACCGGGGAGCTGTTTTTT. Amino acids: CASSFGQGITGELFF.

V and J are TRBV4-1 and TRBJ2-2, with TRBD2 as a possible D gene (6 bases). The CDR3 loop spans 14 amino acids. The V and J ends lost 1 base and 6 bases respectively, with 9 bases between them. From germline, CDR1 is MGHRA and CDR2 YSYEKL. The CDR3 region is CASSQVWGAGELFF. In DNA, the CDR3 is TGCGCCAGCAGCCAAGTTTGGGGGGCCGGGGAGCTGTTTTTT.